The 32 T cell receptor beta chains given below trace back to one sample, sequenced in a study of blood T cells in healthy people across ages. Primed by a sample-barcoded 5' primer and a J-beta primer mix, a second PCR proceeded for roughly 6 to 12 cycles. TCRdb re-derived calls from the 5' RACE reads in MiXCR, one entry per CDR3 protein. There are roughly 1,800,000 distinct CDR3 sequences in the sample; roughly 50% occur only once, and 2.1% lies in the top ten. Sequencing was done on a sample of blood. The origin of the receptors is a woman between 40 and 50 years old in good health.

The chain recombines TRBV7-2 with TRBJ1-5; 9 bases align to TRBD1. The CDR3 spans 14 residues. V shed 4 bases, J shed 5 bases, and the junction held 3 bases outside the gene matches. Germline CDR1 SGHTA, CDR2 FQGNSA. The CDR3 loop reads CASSSRQGDQPQHF. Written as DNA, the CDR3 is TGTGCCAGCAGCTCCAGACAGGGGGATCAGCCCCAGCATTTT.

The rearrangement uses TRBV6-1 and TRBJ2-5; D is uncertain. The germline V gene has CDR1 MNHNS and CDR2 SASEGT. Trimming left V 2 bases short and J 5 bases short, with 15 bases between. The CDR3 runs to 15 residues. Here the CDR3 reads CASSEWTRRGETQYF. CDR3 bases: TGTGCCAGCAGTGAATGGACCCGGCGTGGGGAGACCCAGTACTTC.

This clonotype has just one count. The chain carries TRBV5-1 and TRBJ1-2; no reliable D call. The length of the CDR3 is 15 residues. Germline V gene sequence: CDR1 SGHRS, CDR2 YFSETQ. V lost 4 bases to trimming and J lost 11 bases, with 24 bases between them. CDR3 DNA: TGCGCCAGCAGCCAAAGCAGACAAACTCAGGCCTCGTACACCTTC. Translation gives CASSQSRQTQASYTF.

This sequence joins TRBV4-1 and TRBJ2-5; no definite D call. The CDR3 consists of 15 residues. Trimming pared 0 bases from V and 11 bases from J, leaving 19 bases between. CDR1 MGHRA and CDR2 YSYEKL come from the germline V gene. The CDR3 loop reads CASSQDLETNYEQYF. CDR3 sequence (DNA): TGCGCCAGCAGCCAAGATCTGGAAACAAACTACGAACAGTACTTC.

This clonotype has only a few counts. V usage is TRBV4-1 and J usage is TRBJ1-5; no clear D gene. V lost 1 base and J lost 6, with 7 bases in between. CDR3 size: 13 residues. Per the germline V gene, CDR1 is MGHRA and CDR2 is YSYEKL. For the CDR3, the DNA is TGCGCCAGCAGCCAAGGAGGTTTTCAGCCCCAGCATTTT. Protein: CASSQGGFQPQHF.

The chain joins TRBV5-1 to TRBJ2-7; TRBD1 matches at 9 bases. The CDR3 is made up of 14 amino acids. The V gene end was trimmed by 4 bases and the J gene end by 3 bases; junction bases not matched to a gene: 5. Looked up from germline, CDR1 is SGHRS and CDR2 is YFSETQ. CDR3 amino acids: CASSARGQGYEQYF. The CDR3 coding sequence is TGCGCCAGCAGCGCCCGGGGACAGGGCTACGAGCAGTACTTC.

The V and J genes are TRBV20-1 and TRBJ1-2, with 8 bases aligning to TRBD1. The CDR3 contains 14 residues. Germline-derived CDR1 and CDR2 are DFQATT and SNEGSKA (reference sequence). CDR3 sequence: CSLGGQGYNYGYTF. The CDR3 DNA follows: TGCAGCTTGGGCGGACAGGGATACAACTATGGCTACACCTTC.

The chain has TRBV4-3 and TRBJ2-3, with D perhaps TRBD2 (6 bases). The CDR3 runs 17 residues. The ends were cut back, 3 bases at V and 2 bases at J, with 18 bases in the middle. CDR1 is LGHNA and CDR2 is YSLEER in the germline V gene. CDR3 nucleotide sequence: TGCGCCAGCAGCCAGAGGGGCGGGACGGGGTACACAGATACGCAGTATTTT. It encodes CASSQRGGTGYTDTQYF.

The CDR3 DNA sequence: TGCAGTGCTAGAGAGGGAGGGGTTCTCCCCCAGGAGACCCAGTACTTC. Encoded protein: CSAREGGVLPQETQYF. The chain employs TRBV20-1 and TRBJ2-5, with 7 nucleotides matching TRBD2. CDR1 DFQATT and CDR2 SNEGSKA come from the germline V gene (reference sequence). The J segment lost 5 bases and the V segment lost 0 bases, leaving 12 bases of the junction unmatched. The CDR3 is 16 residues long.

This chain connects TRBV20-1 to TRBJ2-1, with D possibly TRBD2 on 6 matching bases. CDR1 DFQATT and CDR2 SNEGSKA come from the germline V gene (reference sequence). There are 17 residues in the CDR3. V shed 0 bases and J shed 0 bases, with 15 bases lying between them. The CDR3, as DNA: TGCAGTGCTAGAGATCTCAGTCGGGGGAGCTCCTACAATGAGCAGTTCTTC. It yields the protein CSARDLSRGSSYNEQFF.

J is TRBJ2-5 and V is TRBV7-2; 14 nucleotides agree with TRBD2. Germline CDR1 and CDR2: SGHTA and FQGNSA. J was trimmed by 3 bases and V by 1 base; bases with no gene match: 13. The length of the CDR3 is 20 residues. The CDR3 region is CASSLVPRTSGGFRKETQYF. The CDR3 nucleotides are TGTGCCAGCAGCTTAGTGCCCCGGACTAGCGGGGGGTTCCGAAAAGAGACCCAGTACTTC.

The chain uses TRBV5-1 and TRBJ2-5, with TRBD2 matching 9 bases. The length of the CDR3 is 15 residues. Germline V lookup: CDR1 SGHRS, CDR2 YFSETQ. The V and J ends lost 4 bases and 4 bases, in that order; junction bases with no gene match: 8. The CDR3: CASSAPSGDGETQYF. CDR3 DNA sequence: TGCGCCAGCAGCGCTCCTAGCGGGGACGGAGAGACCCAGTACTTC. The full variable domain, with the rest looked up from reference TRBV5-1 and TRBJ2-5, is KAGVTQTPRYLIKTRGQQVTLSCSPISGHRSVSWYQQTPGQGLQFLFEYFSETQRNKGNFPGRFSGRQFSNSRSEMNVSTLELGDSALYLCASSAPSGDGETQYFGPGTRLLVL.

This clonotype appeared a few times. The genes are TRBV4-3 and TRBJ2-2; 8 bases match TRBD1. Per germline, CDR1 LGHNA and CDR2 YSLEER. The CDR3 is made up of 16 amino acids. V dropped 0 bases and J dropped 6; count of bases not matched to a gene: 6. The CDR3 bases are TGCGCCAGCAGCCAAGATTCAGGGGGCTTGTCCGGGGAGCTGTTTTTT. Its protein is CASSQDSGGLSGELFF.

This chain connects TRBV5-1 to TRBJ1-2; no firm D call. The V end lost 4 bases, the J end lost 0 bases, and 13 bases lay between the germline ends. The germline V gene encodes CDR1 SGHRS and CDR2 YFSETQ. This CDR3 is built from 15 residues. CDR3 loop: CASSPDPTPNYGYTF. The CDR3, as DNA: TGCGCCAGCAGCCCGGACCCGACTCCTAACTATGGCTACACCTTC. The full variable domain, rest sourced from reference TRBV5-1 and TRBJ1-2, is KAGVTQTPRYLIKTRGQQVTLSCSPISGHRSVSWYQQTPGQGLQFLFEYFSETQRNKGNFPGRFSGRQFSNSRSEMNVSTLELGDSALYLCASSPDPTPNYGYTFGSGTRLTVV.

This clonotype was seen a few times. CDR3 amino acids: CASMRLPGQGRGQETQYF. The CDR3 coding sequence is TGCGCCAGCATGCGACTACCGGGACAGGGAAGGGGGCAAGAGACCCAGTACTTC. This chain connects TRBV5-1 to TRBJ2-5, with TRBD1 matching over 9 bases. This CDR3 spans 18 amino acids. J lost 2 bases, V lost 6 bases, and 17 bases had no gene match. Germline values: CDR1 SGHRS, CDR2 YFSETQ.

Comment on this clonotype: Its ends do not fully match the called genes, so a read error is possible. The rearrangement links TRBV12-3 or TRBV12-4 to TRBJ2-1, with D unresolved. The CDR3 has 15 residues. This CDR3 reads CASSPQSPSYSEQFF. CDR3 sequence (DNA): TGTGCCAGCAGTCCCCAAAGCCCATCCTACAGTGAGCAGTTCTTC.

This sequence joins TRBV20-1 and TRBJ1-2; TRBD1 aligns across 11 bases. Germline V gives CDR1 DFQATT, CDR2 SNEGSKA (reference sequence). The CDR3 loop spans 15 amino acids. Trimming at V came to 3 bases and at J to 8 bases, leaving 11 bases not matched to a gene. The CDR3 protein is CSASLAGQGARGYTF. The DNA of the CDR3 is TGCAGTGCTAGCCTAGCTGGACAGGGGGCGCGAGGCTACACCTTC.

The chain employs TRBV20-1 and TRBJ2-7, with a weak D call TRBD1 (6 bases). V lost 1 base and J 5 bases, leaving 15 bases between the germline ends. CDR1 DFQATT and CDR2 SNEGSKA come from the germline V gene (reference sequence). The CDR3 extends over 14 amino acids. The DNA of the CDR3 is TGCAGTGCTAGAGCCCCGACAGGCGTAAACGAGCAGTACTTC. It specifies CSARAPTGVNEQYF.

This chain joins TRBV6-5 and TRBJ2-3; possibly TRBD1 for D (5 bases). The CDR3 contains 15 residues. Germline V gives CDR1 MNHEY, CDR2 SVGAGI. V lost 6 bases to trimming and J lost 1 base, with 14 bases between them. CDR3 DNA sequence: TGTGCCAGCAGCTACCCGGAAGGGGGCACAGATACGCAGTATTTT. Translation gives CASSYPEGGTDTQYF.

CDR3 sequence reads: CSVGRVSGNIQYF. CDR3 in DNA: TGCAGCGTTGGTAGGGTCTCTGGAAACATTCAGTACTTC. This chain uses TRBV29-1 with TRBJ2-4; D is undetermined. This CDR3 spans 13 amino acids. Germline CDR1 and CDR2: SQVTM and ANQGSEA. With 4 bases removed from V and 6 bases from J, the gap between germline ends came to 13 bases.

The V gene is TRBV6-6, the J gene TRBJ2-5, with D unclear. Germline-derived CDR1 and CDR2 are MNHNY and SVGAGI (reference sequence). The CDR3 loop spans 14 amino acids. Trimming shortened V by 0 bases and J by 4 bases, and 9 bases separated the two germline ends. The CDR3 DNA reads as TGTGCCAGCAGTTACTCTGGGGTTGCAGAGACCCAGTACTTC. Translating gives CASSYSGVAETQYF.

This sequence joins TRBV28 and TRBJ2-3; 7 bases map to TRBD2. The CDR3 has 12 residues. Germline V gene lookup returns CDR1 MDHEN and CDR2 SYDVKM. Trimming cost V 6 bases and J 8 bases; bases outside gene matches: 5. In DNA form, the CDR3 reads TGTGCCAGCAGGGTCCCGGGGGGTACGCAGTATTTT. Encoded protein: CASRVPGGTQYF.

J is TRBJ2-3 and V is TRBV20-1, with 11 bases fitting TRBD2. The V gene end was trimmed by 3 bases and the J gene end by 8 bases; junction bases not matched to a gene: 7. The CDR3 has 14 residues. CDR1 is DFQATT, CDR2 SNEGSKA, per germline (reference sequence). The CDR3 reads CSASLAGGPSTQYF. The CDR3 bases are TGCAGTGCTAGTCTAGCGGGGGGCCCCTCTACGCAGTATTTT.

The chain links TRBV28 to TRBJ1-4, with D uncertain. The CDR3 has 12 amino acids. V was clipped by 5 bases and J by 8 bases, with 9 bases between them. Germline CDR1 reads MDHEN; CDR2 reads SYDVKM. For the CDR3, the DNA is TGTGCCAGCAGTCGTTCGCAAGAAAAACTGTTTTTT. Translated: CASSRSQEKLFF.

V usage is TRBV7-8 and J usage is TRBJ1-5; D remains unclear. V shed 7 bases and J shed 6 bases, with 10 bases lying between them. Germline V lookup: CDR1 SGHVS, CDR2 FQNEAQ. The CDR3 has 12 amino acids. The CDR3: CASNSEGQPQHF. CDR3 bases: TGTGCCAGCAACTCAGAGGGTCAGCCCCAGCATTTT.

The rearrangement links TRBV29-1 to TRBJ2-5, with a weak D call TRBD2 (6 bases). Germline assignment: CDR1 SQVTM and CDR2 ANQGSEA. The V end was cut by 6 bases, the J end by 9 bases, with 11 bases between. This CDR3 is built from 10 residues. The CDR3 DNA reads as TGCAGCGTGGATACGGGGGCCCAGTACTTC. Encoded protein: CSVDTGAQYF.

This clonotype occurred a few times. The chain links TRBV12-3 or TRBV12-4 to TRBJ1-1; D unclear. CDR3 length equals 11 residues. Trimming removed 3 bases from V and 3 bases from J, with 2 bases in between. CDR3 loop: CASSFHTEAFF. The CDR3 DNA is TGTGCCAGCAGTTTTCACACTGAAGCTTTCTTT.

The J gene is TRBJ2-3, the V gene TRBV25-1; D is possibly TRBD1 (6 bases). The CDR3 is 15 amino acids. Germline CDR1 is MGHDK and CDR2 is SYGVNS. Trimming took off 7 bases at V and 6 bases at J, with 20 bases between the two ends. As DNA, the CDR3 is TGTGCCAGCATGCGACCGGGGACATTTACCGATACGCAGTATTTT. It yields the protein CASMRPGTFTDTQYF.

CDR3 coding DNA: TGTGCCAGCAGTAAGGTCGGGGGGGCTTACGAGCAGTACTTC. Protein: CASSKVGGAYEQYF. The gene calls are TRBV6-6 and TRBJ2-7; 8 bases are a match to TRBD2. V lost 5 bases, J lost 4 bases, and 7 bases stayed unmatched. The length of the CDR3 is 14 residues. CDR1 is MNHNY, CDR2 SVGAGI, per germline (reference sequence).

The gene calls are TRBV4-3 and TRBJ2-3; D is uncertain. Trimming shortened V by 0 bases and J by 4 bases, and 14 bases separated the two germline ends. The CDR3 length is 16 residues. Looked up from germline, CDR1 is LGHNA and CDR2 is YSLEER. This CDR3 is CASSQEARLGADTQYF. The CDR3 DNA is TGCGCCAGCAGCCAAGAGGCACGGCTAGGCGCAGATACGCAGTATTTT.

The CDR3 nucleotides read TGTGCCAGCAGCTGGCACCCGAGGGGGGGGGAGAACAATGAGCAGTTCTTC. It is translated as CASSWHPRGGENNEQFF. The chain is built from TRBV3-1 and TRBJ2-1, with D tentatively TRBD2 (7 bases). The germline V gene has CDR1 LGHDT and CDR2 YNNKEL (reference sequence). The CDR3 contains 17 residues. V was trimmed by 5 bases and J by 5 bases, leaving 22 bases between them.

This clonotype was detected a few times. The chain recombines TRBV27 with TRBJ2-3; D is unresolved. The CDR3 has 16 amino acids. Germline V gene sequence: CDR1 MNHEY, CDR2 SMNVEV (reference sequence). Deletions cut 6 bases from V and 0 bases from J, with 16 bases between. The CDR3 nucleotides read TGTGCCAGCAGGGGGTCTTGGGGATCTAGCACAGATACGCAGTATTTT. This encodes CASRGSWGSSTDTQYF.